This T cell receptor beta chain was identified during a study of blood T cell repertoires in COVID-19. About the study: The origin of the acute and convalescent COVID-19 samples was the United States, Italy and Spain.

From germline, CDR1 is KGHSH and CDR2 LQKENI. V dropped 5 bases and J dropped 6; count of bases not matched to a gene: 4. CDR3 length: 13 residues. In the authors' methods: Estimated nucleated cell counts came from reference gene primer amplification. Measured with immunoSEQ multiplex PCR; TCRdb has only the in-frame clones, and not every one. V and J calls and clone size are given by that table; D and trimming were obtained from the DNA. The sample carries under 250,000 clones, under 90% recorded once. This study enrolled people aged roughly 18 to 90 from under 25 US geographic areas. This chain links TRBV18 with TRBJ1-2, with 9 bases matching TRBD1. This clonotype was obtained from a woman in her forties or fifties who had been exposed to COVID-19. Sample: PBMCs or T cells enriched from blood (not recorded which). The CDR3, as DNA: TGTGCCAGCTCAAGGACAGGGGAGGATGGCTACACCTTC. Translating it yields CASSRTGEDGYTF.